Listed below are T cell receptor beta chains from one sample, sequenced in a study of human T cells and chemical hapten exposure. MiXCR, run by TCRdb on the RACE reads, gives a single entry per CDR3 protein. The sample has approximately 400,000 distinct CDR3 sequences, nearly 5% seen once. The source was whole blood, collected in connection with sensitization to the hapten diphenylcyclopropenone (DPC). These receptors came from a woman in her forties or fifties with alopecia areata. Some clones in this sample may be carry-over from other donors' samples. Each CDR3 is given without its conserved first and last residue. A D gene is named only where the DNA matches it firmly.

TRBV5-1	.	ASSLGVDTQSPLH
TRBV28	.	ASSFSDGSSYEQY
TRBV6-5	TRBD2	ASSYSSTSGRY
TRBV28	TRBD2	ASSPFGLAGVNEQF
TRBV27	TRBD2	ASSATTSGRWGETQY
TRBV7-9	.	ASSLDGPPKNYGYT
TRBV5-1	TRBD1	ASSLMQGAANTEAF
TRBV20-1	TRBD1	SLDRENTEAF
TRBV12-3/TRBV12-4	TRBD2	ASLNGGAADTQY
TRBV30	.	AWSGGLGSATQY
TRBV5-1	.	ASSQGGSTEAF
TRBV29-1	.	SVENTGNYGYT
TRBV6-2/TRBV6-3	TRBD1	ASRWTGIGTEAF
TRBV29-1	.	SVPNGNTIY
TRBV29-1	TRBD1	SVYRGEDTEAF
TRBV29-1	.	SASPDATNEKLF
TRBV9	TRBD1	ASSLELGTGVHEQY
TRBV12-3/TRBV12-4	.	ASSFSRNTGELF
TRBV12-3/TRBV12-4	.	ASSSQGTNQPQH
TRBV6-2/TRBV6-3	TRBD1	ASGVRTGAHEAF
TRBV12-3/TRBV12-4	.	ASSFEGDTDTQY
TRBV6-1	.	ASRDPTGMRIPRISPQH
TRBV2	.	ASEGRGEAF
TRBV6-2/TRBV6-3	TRBD1	ATLPSTGNYGYT
TRBV5-1	TRBD2	ASSSGLAGVSETQY
TRBV14	.	ASSQDRADTQY
TRBV13	TRBD1	ASSLGSGGRYGYT
TRBV10-3	.	AIRGGGYNEQF
TRBV10-3	TRBD2	AISESGSGSTDTQY
TRBV13	.	ASSLYRVTPLH
TRBV29-1	.	SVEGGNTIY
TRBV4-3	.	ASSQDLAAGELF
TRBV24-1	.	ATSDVKTSTDTQY
TRBV4-2	.	ASSQDLAGYNEQF
TRBV2	TRBD1	ASSPTQGGGGYGYT
TRBV29-1	TRBD2	SAGTSGGSYNEQF
TRBV20-1	TRBD2	SQLGLALTSTDTQY
TRBV27	.	ASSLQGSREDEQY
TRBV9	.	ASSVGGAGNEKLF
TRBV10-3	.	AISERSYEQY
TRBV12-3/TRBV12-4	TRBD1	ASSLGQGSGTIY
TRBV7-9	.	ASSLGRQSRYGYT
TRBV24-1	.	ATSGGEYNQPQH
TRBV29-1	.	SVEGTDPEAF